This T cell receptor beta chain was documented in a study of regulatory T cells in long-lasting Graves disease. Overall study context: For under 3 months, newly diagnosed Graves' patients had been taking antithyroid drugs.

In building TCR beta libraries, iRepertoire HTBI primers were used together with Arm-PCR of CDR3 regions. TCRdb re-called the multiplex PCR reads with MiXCR, one entry per CDR3 protein. The table has under 300,000 distinct CDR3 sequences, about 16% seen once. The length of the CDR3 is 13 residues. Germline-derived CDR1 and CDR2 are SGHTA and FQGNSA. V was clipped by 5 bases and J by 7 bases, with 12 bases between them. This clonotype was recorded at least ten times. Its target is not known. Time point given: newly diagnosed GD, antithyroid drugs for less than 3 months. Scientists built the TCR library using RNA that was extracted from PBMCs. Notes on the study in general: It was in persistent disease that TRBV28, TRBJ1-2 and TRBJ2-5 were favored. The number of shared public clonotypes was higher in persistent patients (more than 2,500) than new patients (under 1,000). Persistent Graves' cases showed lower TCR diversity than newly diagnosed cases.

Here the sequenced sample was peripheral blood mononuclear cells (PBMCs), taken at new diagnosis, from a patient treated with antithyroid drugs. The clonotype originates from a female donor with Graves disease. This rearrangement joins TRBV7-2 to TRBJ2-1; perhaps TRBD2 as D (6 bases). DNA for the CDR3: TGTGCCAGCAGCAGGAGCGGGCGGAATGAGCAGTTCTTC. Protein product: CASSRSGRNEQFF.